Listed below are T cell receptor beta chains from one sample, sequenced in a study of CD8+ T cells in alopecia areata. Libraries were prepared by immunoSEQ multiplex PCR; TCRdb keeps only in-frame clonotypes and omits some of them. The repertoire holds 170,000 or so clones, with about three fifths as singletons. The starting material was CD4+ T cells sorted from blood, obtained at week 4, from a patient treated with tofacitinib. The receptors shown here come from a human donor with alopecia areata. The CDR3 runs from the conserved cysteine through the conserved F or W. The order of the fields is V gene, clone size, J gene, D gene, CDR3 DNA, CDR3 protein. The D gene is left open where the match is weak. Part of the rows lack a size; the others show once, few, many or a class for expanded clones.

v_gene: TRBV30
abundance: NA
j_gene: TRBJ2-2
d_gene: NA
CDR3nt: TGTGCCTGGAGTCCCCAGAACACCGGGGAGCTGTTTTTT
CDR3aa: CAWSPQNTGELFF

v_gene: TRBV30
abundance: NA
j_gene: TRBJ1-5
d_gene: NA
CDR3nt: TGTGCCTGGAGTCCAGGGAGGGATCAGCCCCAGCATTTT
CDR3aa: CAWSPGRDQPQHF

v_gene: TRBV4-2
abundance: NA
j_gene: TRBJ2-3
d_gene: NA
CDR3nt: TGTGCCAGCAGCCAAGAACCCTCGGGTTCCGGCACAGATACGCAGTATTTT
CDR3aa: CASSQEPSGSGTDTQYF

v_gene: TRBV6-1
abundance: few
j_gene: TRBJ1-6
d_gene: NA
CDR3nt: TGTGCCAGCAGTGAAGTGGCAGGGCAGAATTCACCCCTCCACTTT
CDR3aa: CASSEVAGQNSPLHF

v_gene: TRBV11-2
abundance: NA
j_gene: TRBJ2-5
d_gene: NA
CDR3nt: TGTGCCAGCAGCCCAAAGAGGGAGACCCAGTACTTC
CDR3aa: CASSPKRETQYF

v_gene: TRBV29-1
abundance: NA
j_gene: TRBJ2-2
d_gene: TRBD1
CDR3nt: TGCAGCGTTGATACAAGACAGGGTGGGGAGCTGTTTTTT
CDR3aa: CSVDTRQGGELFF

v_gene: TRBV29-1
abundance: once
j_gene: TRBJ2-3
d_gene: NA
CDR3nt: TGCAGCGCCAGTCCAGGTACAGGGAACACAGATACGCAGTATTTT
CDR3aa: CSASPGTGNTDTQYF

v_gene: TRBV6-5
abundance: once
j_gene: TRBJ1-1
d_gene: NA
CDR3nt: TGTGCCAGCAGACCCGCGGGGAACACTGAAGCTTTCTTT
CDR3aa: CASRPAGNTEAFF

v_gene: TRBV5-6
abundance: NA
j_gene: TRBJ1-1
d_gene: NA
CDR3nt: TGTGCCAGCAGCTTGCGGGGTGTGGGCGCTGAAGCTTTCTTT
CDR3aa: CASSLRGVGAEAFF

v_gene: TRBV5-4
abundance: NA
j_gene: TRBJ1-1
d_gene: NA
CDR3nt: TGTGCCAGCAGCTCCAGGACAGTTGAAGCTTTCTTT
CDR3aa: CASSSRTVEAFF

v_gene: TRBV7-9
abundance: NA
j_gene: TRBJ2-7
d_gene: TRBD2
CDR3nt: TGTGCCAGCAGTGGAGCGGGGGGTCACTACGAGCAGTACTTC
CDR3aa: CASSGAGGHYEQYF

v_gene: TRBV25-1
abundance: NA
j_gene: TRBJ2-7
d_gene: NA
CDR3nt: TGTGCCAGCAGTGAAGGGTCTCCCTACGAGCAGTACTTC
CDR3aa: CASSEGSPYEQYF

v_gene: TRBV18
abundance: few
j_gene: TRBJ2-3
d_gene: NA
CDR3nt: TGTGCCAGCTCACCACCCACTAGCACAGATACGCAGTATTTT
CDR3aa: CASSPPTSTDTQYF

v_gene: TRBV30
abundance: NA
j_gene: TRBJ2-5
d_gene: NA
CDR3nt: TGTGCCTGGAAAGTGGGACACACTACCCAAGAGACCCAGTACTTC
CDR3aa: CAWKVGHTTQETQYF

v_gene: TRBV30
abundance: NA
j_gene: TRBJ1-1
d_gene: NA
CDR3nt: TGTGCCTGGATAAAGGCTATGAACACTGAAGCTTTCTTT
CDR3aa: CAWIKAMNTEAFF

v_gene: TRBV30
abundance: NA
j_gene: TRBJ1-5
d_gene: NA
CDR3nt: TGTGCCTGGAGTGGCCAGGAATTTCAGCCCCAGCATTTT
CDR3aa: CAWSGQEFQPQHF

v_gene: TRBV29-1
abundance: NA
j_gene: TRBJ1-1
d_gene: NA
CDR3nt: TGCAGCGTTGAAGCAGGGGCTCGGAAAGCTTTCTTT
CDR3aa: CSVEAGARKAFF

v_gene: TRBV5-4
abundance: NA
j_gene: TRBJ2-3
d_gene: NA
CDR3nt: TGTGCCAGCAGCTTGGCGTCGGTTGCAGATACGCAGTATTTT
CDR3aa: CASSLASVADTQYF

v_gene: TRBV25-1
abundance: few
j_gene: TRBJ1-1
d_gene: TRBD1
CDR3nt: TGTGCCAGCAGACGGACAGGGGGCACCACTGAAGCTTTCTTT
CDR3aa: CASRRTGGTTEAFF

v_gene: TRBV5-1
abundance: NA
j_gene: TRBJ1-1
d_gene: NA
CDR3nt: TGCGCCAGCAGCCTTAGGGGCGACACTGAAGCTTTCTTT
CDR3aa: CASSLRGDTEAFF

v_gene: TRBV6-6
abundance: few
j_gene: TRBJ2-7
d_gene: NA
CDR3nt: TGTGCCAGCAGTTCAACCTCGACTGTTTACGAGCAGTACTTC
CDR3aa: CASSSTSTVYEQYF

v_gene: TRBV9
abundance: few
j_gene: TRBJ1-6
d_gene: TRBD1
CDR3nt: TGTGCCAGCAGCCCCCGACAGGGTATCGCTTCACCCCTCCACTTT
CDR3aa: CASSPRQGIASPLHF

v_gene: TRBV30
abundance: once
j_gene: TRBJ2-5
d_gene: TRBD2
CDR3nt: TGTGCCTGGAGGAAACTAGCGGGGGTCCAAGAGACCCAGTACTTC
CDR3aa: CAWRKLAGVQETQYF

v_gene: TRBV30
abundance: NA
j_gene: TRBJ2-3
d_gene: NA
CDR3nt: TGTGCCGCCACAGTTTCCACAGATACGCAGTATTTT
CDR3aa: CAATVSTDTQYF

v_gene: TRBV30
abundance: NA
j_gene: TRBJ1-2
d_gene: TRBD1
CDR3nt: TGTGCCGGCCCTGGGACAGCCTATGGCTACACCTTC
CDR3aa: CAGPGTAYGYTF

v_gene: TRBV9
abundance: NA
j_gene: TRBJ1-1
d_gene: NA
CDR3nt: TGTGCCAGCAGCGTAGGGGTTCAATTGAACACTGAAGCTTTCTTT
CDR3aa: CASSVGVQLNTEAFF

v_gene: TRBV2
abundance: NA
j_gene: TRBJ1-2
d_gene: NA
CDR3nt: TGTGCCAGCAGCGTCCGTCAGAACCACTATGGCTACACCTTC
CDR3aa: CASSVRQNHYGYTF

v_gene: TRBV25-1
abundance: NA
j_gene: TRBJ1-2
d_gene: TRBD1
CDR3nt: TGTGCCAGCAGTCAACAGGGGGCTACCTATGGCTACACCTTC
CDR3aa: CASSQQGATYGYTF

v_gene: TRBV5-6
abundance: NA
j_gene: TRBJ2-1
d_gene: NA
CDR3nt: TGTGCCAGCAGCTGGTCAGGGTCCCGATTGGTCTTC
CDR3aa: CASSWSGSRLVF

v_gene: TRBV29-1
abundance: NA
j_gene: TRBJ2-1
d_gene: TRBD2
CDR3nt: TGCAGCGTCCGGGGGGGCCAAGGGTACAATGAGCAGTTCTTC
CDR3aa: CSVRGGQGYNEQFF

v_gene: TRBV25-1
abundance: NA
j_gene: TRBJ2-6
d_gene: NA
CDR3nt: TGTGCCAGCAGTGAATTATTTGGGGCCAACGTCCTGACTTTC
CDR3aa: CASSELFGANVLTF

v_gene: TRBV29-1
abundance: NA
j_gene: TRBJ2-1
d_gene: NA
CDR3nt: TGCAGCGTGGGACGGTCGGGGAATGAGCAGTTCTTC
CDR3aa: CSVGRSGNEQFF